This entry concerns a single T cell receptor (beta chain). Its antigen is currently unknown. Time point: after dendritic cell vaccination, including at tumor progression/relapse. Fresh-frozen tumor tissue and more than two years of survival data were available for all. Germline trimming cut 1 base from V and 7 bases from J; bases unmatched to any gene: 10. This CDR3 is built from 17 residues. The germline V gene has CDR1 MGHRA and CDR2 YSYEKL. Amplification used 60 V beta primers and 13 J beta primers. Profiled with immunoSEQ multiplex PCR; TCRdb holds only in-frame clones, not every one. The data hold roughly 60,000 clones, with about 84% observed a single time. This specimen belongs to a study of glioma-infiltrating T cells after dendritic cell vaccination. Study overall: Dendritic cell vaccine was injected intradermally three times, biweekly.

Findings and limits, study-wide: The cohort had few patients with full blood and tumor sets.

The clonotype was recovered from a human donor with glioblastoma. The sample was blood, taken after dendritic cell vaccination. The V call is TRBV4-1, the J call TRBJ1-6, with 7 bases matching TRBD1. CDR3 amino acids: CASSQGPQGFWNSPLHF. In DNA form, the CDR3 reads TGCGCCAGCAGCCAAGGTCCACAGGGGTTCTGGAATTCACCCCTCCACTTT.